Below, one T cell receptor (beta chain) is given with its context. The source of the sample is a study of blood T cell repertoires in COVID-19. TCRdb's copy holds only in-frame clones and misses some; the assay was immunoSEQ multiplex PCR. The table lists about 75,000 clones, 84% of them singletons, with around 20% in the top ten. The CDR3 totals 14 residues. Germline CDR1 reads SGHKS; CDR2 reads YYEKEE (reference sequence). Trimming cost V 7 bases and J 1 base, with 14 bases left between them. This receptor was taken from a woman in her 50s with acute or convalescent COVID-19. Sequencing was carried out using peripheral blood. The chain joins TRBV5-5 to TRBJ2-5, with D maybe TRBD1 (6 bases). The CDR3 sequence: CASGPGGTQETQYF. DNA of the CDR3: TGTGCCAGCGGCCCTGGGGGCACCCAAGAGACCCAGTACTTC.